The TCR beta chain under discussion was sequenced for a study of beta chain features in type 1 diabetes. Of the isolated RNA, all was reverse transcribed, and so the sequenced material was expressed TCRB transcripts. The method was immunoSEQ multiplex PCR; TCRdb's version includes in-frame clones alone and lacks a portion of them. Among tens of thousands of clones, approximately 50% were seen once, and the ten largest hold 0.55% to 0.8%. One heparinised draw, averaging around 120 mL, was taken per donor. Purities over 95% were achieved in all sorted populations. In regard to this clone: Its antigen is undetermined.

Study-wide findings and caveats: Cells that show high TCR expression could be over-represented by cDNA sequencing. Shorter TCRB CDR3s, moderately but significantly so, were found in Type 1 diabetes patients in all four CD4+ subsets.

This CDR3 is built from 17 residues. Germline assignment: CDR1 SGHAT and CDR2 FQNNGV. Deletions cut 1 base from V and 3 bases from J, with 16 bases between. The sequencing input was central memory CD4+ T cells from blood. The V gene is TRBV11-2, the J gene TRBJ1-3; D is ambiguous. The receptor's source is a young man with type 1 diabetes. The CDR3 DNA is TGTGCCAGCAGCTTAGCCGGCGGGGTTAGCCTTGGAAACACCATATATTTT. Translating it yields CASSLAGGVSLGNTIYF.